These T cell receptor beta chains were read from a single sample in a study of shared clonotypes between healthy human individuals. Only in-frame clones appear in the TCRdb table, and some are missing; sequencing was by immunoSEQ multiplex PCR. The sample lists about 700,000 clones, about 74% occurring once. The sample comprised memory CD4+ T cells sorted from blood. All receptors come from a young woman in good health. The CDR3 runs from the conserved cysteine through the conserved F or W. Each record gives: clone size, D gene, J gene, V gene, CDR3 DNA, CDR3 protein. A D gene is named only where the DNA matches it firmly. Size values are once, few and many counts, or a class for expanded clones, and some rows have none.

size: -; D: -; J: TRBJ2-5; V: TRBV19; DNA: TGTGCCAGTATATCAGAGACCCAGTACTTC; CDR3: CASISETQYF
size: once; D: TRBD2; J: TRBJ2-3; V: TRBV7-2; DNA: TGTGCCAGCAGCTTAGCAGGGACTAGCGACCAGAAGACTAGCACAGATACGCAGTATTTT; CDR3: CASSLAGTSDQKTSTDTQYF
size: -; D: -; J: TRBJ2-1; V: TRBV7-3; DNA: TGTGCCAGCAGCTTAGATCTCAATGAGCAGTTCTTC; CDR3: CASSLDLNEQFF
size: -; D: TRBD1; J: TRBJ1-4; V: TRBV7-9; DNA: TGTGCCAGCAGCCCCGGGACAGGGCCGAATGAAAAACTGTTTTTT; CDR3: CASSPGTGPNEKLFF
size: -; D: -; J: TRBJ2-5; V: TRBV6-1; DNA: TGTGCCAGCAGTGAAGGTCCGAGGGAGACCCAGTACTTC; CDR3: CASSEGPRETQYF
size: -; D: TRBD1; J: TRBJ2-7; V: TRBV2; DNA: TGTGCCAGCAGTTACAGGGGATACGAGCAGTACTTC; CDR3: CASSYRGYEQYF
size: -; D: -; J: TRBJ1-4; V: TRBV6-5; DNA: TGTGCCAGCAGTCCCCAATCCACTAATGAAAAACTGTTTTTT; CDR3: CASSPQSTNEKLFF
size: few; D: -; J: TRBJ2-3; V: TRBV5-1; DNA: TGCGCCAGCAGCCCAGGTCGGGTGGGGGATACGCAGTATTTT; CDR3: CASSPGRVGDTQYF
size: -; D: TRBD1; J: TRBJ1-1; V: TRBV10-3; DNA: TGTGCCATCTCCACGGACAGGCCCCTTGGAGCTTTCTTT; CDR3: CAISTDRPLGAFF
size: once; D: TRBD2; J: TRBJ2-1; V: TRBV5-3; DNA: TGTGCCAGAAGCCCAACCCCCTCTAGCGGGAGCAACAATGAGCAGTTCTTC; CDR3: CARSPTPSSGSNNEQFF
size: -; D: -; J: TRBJ1-3; V: TRBV28; DNA: TGTGCCAGCTTACGGTCGGGCGGAAACACCATATATTTT; CDR3: CASLRSGGNTIYF
size: -; D: TRBD2; J: TRBJ2-1; V: TRBV29-1; DNA: TGCAGCGTTGATGTTCTAGCGGGGGTTCGACAGTTCTTC; CDR3: CSVDVLAGVRQFF
size: once; D: TRBD2; J: TRBJ2-5; V: TRBV25-1; DNA: TGTGCCAGCAGTGAACCGGGACTAGCAGGGACCCAGTACTTC; CDR3: CASSEPGLAGTQYF
size: -; D: TRBD1; J: TRBJ2-5; V: TRBV27; DNA: TGTGCCACCGGACAGGGGAACGGCGAGACCCAGTACTTC; CDR3: CATGQGNGETQYF
size: -; D: -; J: TRBJ1-6; V: TRBV25-1; DNA: TGTGCCAGCGGTTGGAGCTCCTATAATTCACCCCTCCACTTT; CDR3: CASGWSSYNSPLHF
size: -; D: TRBD2; J: TRBJ2-6; V: TRBV19; DNA: TGTGCCAGTAGTATCCAGGGACTATACTCTGGGGCCAACGTCCTGACTTTC; CDR3: CASSIQGLYSGANVLTF
size: few; D: -; J: TRBJ1-5; V: TRBV19; DNA: TGTGCCAGTAGTATAGCCGAAGGACAGTACAATCAGCCCCAGCATTTT; CDR3: CASSIAEGQYNQPQHF
size: -; D: TRBD1; J: TRBJ1-5; V: TRBV2; DNA: TGTGCCAGCAGTTCGGGACAGCCCCATCAGCCCCAGCATTTT; CDR3: CASSSGQPHQPQHF
size: -; D: -; J: TRBJ1-2; V: TRBV28; DNA: TGTGCCAGCGTTAATAACTATGGCTACACCTTC; CDR3: CASVNNYGYTF
size: -; D: TRBD1; J: TRBJ1-4; V: TRBV27; DNA: TGTGCCAGCAGAGGTCAGGGGGAGGGAAAACTGTTTTTT; CDR3: CASRGQGEGKLFF
size: -; D: -; J: TRBJ2-2; V: TRBV7-3; DNA: TGTGCCAGCAGCTTAACGGGATCTCCCAACACCGGGGAGCTGTTTTTT; CDR3: CASSLTGSPNTGELFF
size: once; D: -; J: TRBJ2-3; V: TRBV18; DNA: TGTGCCAGCTCACCAAGGGACCGGCTTTCCACAGATACGCAGTATTTT; CDR3: CASSPRDRLSTDTQYF
size: -; D: TRBD2; J: TRBJ2-7; V: TRBV28; DNA: TGTGCCAGCAGTTTTTCCCCCATAAAAAAGCCCGGGACTAACTACGAGCAGTACTTC; CDR3: CASSFSPIKKPGTNYEQYF
size: -; D: -; J: TRBJ1-5; V: TRBV19; DNA: TGTGCCAGTAGTGCCAAGACAGGACTTAGTCAGCCCCAGCATTTT; CDR3: CASSAKTGLSQPQHF